The 27 T cell receptor beta chains given below trace back to one sample, sequenced in a study of cytomegalovirus exposure and HLA in healthy donors. The study ran its PCR with 60 Vbeta and 13 Jbeta primers. Clones were sequenced by immunoSEQ multiplex PCR, and TCRdb holds only the in-frame ones, with some missing. The repertoire includes some 150,000 clones, 65% to 90% of them detected once, and around 6.6% sits in the top ten. The sample taken for sequencing was PBMCs. The source is a woman aged 50 to 60 in good health and CMV-seropositive.

This chain connects TRBV9 to TRBJ1-3, with a tentative D call TRBD1 (6 bases). Deletions cut 0 bases from V and 5 bases from J, with 12 bases between. The CDR3 runs to 15 residues. Germline V gene sequence: CDR1 SGDLS, CDR2 YYNGEE. The CDR3 protein is CASSVEGTPRNTIYF. The CDR3 DNA reads as TGTGCCAGCAGCGTAGAAGGGACACCTCGAAACACCATATATTTT.

The chain employs TRBV18 and TRBJ1-2; D is unresolved. V lost 6 bases and J 0 bases, leaving 17 bases between the germline ends. In germline, CDR1 is KGHSH, CDR2 LQKENI. The CDR3 has 16 residues. The CDR3 here is CASSPVGAGTNYGYTF. The CDR3, as DNA: TGTGCCAGCTCCCCCGTAGGAGCGGGGACTAACTATGGCTACACCTTC.

The rearrangement uses TRBV2 and TRBJ1-2; tentative D call: TRBD1 (5 bases). V gave up 4 bases and J gave up 7 bases, with 7 bases separating them. Germline CDR1 SNHLY, CDR2 FYNNEI. The CDR3 has 11 residues. The CDR3 here is CASSATVGYTF. CDR3 DNA: TGTGCCAGCAGTGCGACAGTTGGCTACACCTTC.

This chain uses TRBV29-1 with TRBJ1-4; 7 nucleotides align to TRBD1. V lost 7 bases, J lost 0 bases, and 5 bases stayed unmatched. Looked up from germline, CDR1 is SQVTM and CDR2 is ANQGSEA. There are 14 residues in the CDR3. This chain's CDR3 is CSAGQVATNEKLFF. The CDR3 DNA sequence: TGCAGCGCCGGACAGGTTGCAACTAATGAAAAACTGTTTTTT.

The J gene is TRBJ1-6, the V gene TRBV30; TRBD1 matches 8 bases. Germline CDR1 is GTSNPN and CDR2 is SVGIG (reference sequence). This CDR3 is built from 14 residues. V trimming: 3 bases; J trimming: 7 bases; junction bases outside the gene matches: 5. This CDR3 is CAWSPTGENSPLHF. The CDR3 DNA reads as TGTGCCTGGAGCCCGACAGGGGAGAATTCACCCCTCCACTTT.

This chain joins TRBV5-1 and TRBJ2-7; 12 nucleotides line up with TRBD2. The germline CDR1 and CDR2 sequences are SGHRS and YFSETQ. V lost 4 bases to trimming and J lost 2 bases; unmatched junction nucleotides: 7. The CDR3 has 16 residues. The CDR3 DNA reads as TGCGCCAGCAGCGGGGCAACTAGCGGGGGGACCTACGAGCAGTACTTC. Its translation: CASSGATSGGTYEQYF.

This chain uses TRBV7-2 with TRBJ2-2, with TRBD2 matching 9 bases. Losses at the gene ends were 2 bases for V and 3 bases for J; bases not matched to a gene: 1. This CDR3 is built from 15 residues. Germline values: CDR1 SGHTA, CDR2 FQGNSA. The CDR3 DNA reads as TGTGCCAGCAGCTTACTAGCGGGATACACCGGGGAGCTGTTTTTT. The encoded protein is CASSLLAGYTGELFF.

The chain recombines TRBV5-4 with TRBJ1-2; 8 positions match TRBD1. The ends lost 1 base at V and 0 bases at J; junction bases unmatched: 2. The CDR3 loop spans 15 amino acids. Germline lookup yields CDR1 SGHNT and CDR2 YYREEE (reference sequence). The CDR3 nucleotides read TGTGCCAGCAGCTTGAGGACAGGGCCTAACTATGGCTACACCTTC. Amino acid sequence: CASSLRTGPNYGYTF. The full variable domain, in which reference TRBV5-4 and TRBJ1-2 provide the parts outside the CDR3, is ETGVTQSPTHLIKTRGQQVTLRCSSQSGHNTVSWYQQALGQGPQFIFQYYREEENGRGNFPPRFSGLQFPNYSSELNVNALELDDSALYLCASSLRTGPNYGYTFGSGTRLTVV.

The rearrangement uses TRBV7-8 and TRBJ2-3; 11 positions match TRBD1. The germline V gene encodes CDR1 SGHVS and CDR2 FQNEAQ. The CDR3 runs 17 residues. V dropped 1 base and J dropped 3; count of bases not matched to a gene: 6. CDR3 DNA: TGTGCCAGCAGCTTAGTCGGACAGGGGGCCTGGACAGATACGCAGTATTTT. Translated: CASSLVGQGAWTDTQYF.

The rearrangement links TRBV11-2 to TRBJ1-1; no clear D. Between the trimmed V and J ends, which lost 1 base and 3 bases, there was a span of 6 bases. Germline values: CDR1 SGHAT, CDR2 FQNNGV. The CDR3 sequence is 13 residues long. The CDR3 protein is CASSLGVYTEAFF. The CDR3 DNA reads TGTGCCAGCAGCTTAGGCGTGTACACTGAAGCTTTCTTT.

Remarks on this clone: One end of the junction is discordant with germline, which a read error may explain. Written as DNA, the CDR3 is TGTGCCAGCAGGGTTCGACAGAGTTCCTTTAATTCACCCCTCCACTTT. Encoded protein: CASRVRQSSFNSPLHF. The V gene is TRBV7-2, the J gene TRBJ1-6; perhaps TRBD1 as D (5 bases). The length of the CDR3 is 16 residues. Per germline, CDR1 SGHTA and CDR2 FQGNSA.

The chain uses TRBV29-1 and TRBJ2-7, with 7 bases matching TRBD1. V shed 4 bases and J 0 bases; nucleotides not matched to a gene: 3. The CDR3 loop spans 13 amino acids. The germline gives CDR1 SQVTM, CDR2 ANQGSEA. The DNA of the CDR3 is TGCAGCGTTGGTTCAGGGGGCTCCTACGAGCAGTACTTC. Its translation: CSVGSGGSYEQYF.

The chain couples TRBV4-2 to TRBJ2-1; TRBD2 is a possible D gene (6 bases). Trimming cost V 2 bases and J 3 bases, with 11 bases left between them. The CDR3 spans 15 residues. Germline V gives CDR1 LGHNA, CDR2 YNFKEQ. DNA for the CDR3: TGTGCCAGCAGCCAATACCGGGACTTCTACAATGAGCAGTTCTTC. It is translated as CASSQYRDFYNEQFF.

The V call is TRBV30, the J call TRBJ2-5, with 7 bases that match TRBD1. The J call may be mistaken, given a closer DNA end match to TRBJ2-7. Germline CDR1 reads GTSNPN; CDR2 reads SVGIG (reference sequence). The length of the CDR3 is 13 residues. CDR3 in amino acids: CAWSPGTAYEQYF. CDR3 coding DNA: TGTGCCTGGAGCCCCGGGACAGCCTACGAGCAGTACTTC.

V is TRBV6-6 and J is TRBJ2-1; 11 bases align to TRBD1. CDR3 size: 12 residues. Trimming took 6 bases from V and 9 from J; bases not matched to a gene: 1. Germline assignment: CDR1 MNHNY and CDR2 SVGAGI (reference sequence). The CDR3 protein is CASRGQGGEQFF. The CDR3 DNA follows: TGTGCCAGCAGGGGACAGGGGGGTGAGCAGTTCTTC.

This sequence joins TRBV29-1 and TRBJ2-5, with 8 bases aligning to TRBD2. The DNA end is more similar to TRBJ2-7, so the J call may be wrong. This CDR3 is 15 amino acids long. Germline V gene lookup returns CDR1 SQVTM and CDR2 ANQGSEA. CDR3 bases: TGCAGCGCCATAAGGCTAAGCGGGGGTTACTACGAGCAGTACTTC. The encoded protein is CSAIRLSGGYYEQYF.

The chain couples TRBV30 to TRBJ2-3, with D possibly TRBD2 on 7 matching bases. In germline, CDR1 is GTSNPN, CDR2 SVGIG (reference sequence). The CDR3 has 14 residues. CDR3 amino acids: CAISVGGRADTQYF. As DNA, the CDR3 is TGTGCTATTTCCGTCGGGGGGCGGGCAGATACGCAGTATTTT.

The DNA for the CDR3 is TGTGCCAGCAGCTTGGAGCCATACCTCACAGATACGCAGTATTTT. The encoded protein is CASSLEPYLTDTQYF. This chain connects TRBV5-8 to TRBJ2-3, with no clear D. CDR3 size: 15 residues. The V gene lost 0 bases and the J gene lost 2 bases, with 10 bases spanning the gap. From germline, CDR1 is SGHTS and CDR2 YDEGEE.

V is TRBV27 and J is TRBJ2-1; TRBD1 is a possible D gene (5 bases). This CDR3 has 12 amino acids. The germline V gene encodes CDR1 MNHEY and CDR2 SMNVEV (reference sequence). Trimming shortened V by 11 bases and J by 4 bases, and 12 bases separated the two germline ends. The CDR3 DNA reads as TGTGCCTCAGGGATTAGGTACAATGAGCAGTTCTTC. It is translated as CASGIRYNEQFF.

The chain is built from TRBV2 and TRBJ2-2; D perhaps matches TRBD2 (5 bases). V lost 6 bases and J 6 bases, leaving 11 bases between the germline ends. This CDR3 region has 13 residues. Germline loops: CDR1 SNHLY, CDR2 FYNNEI. This CDR3 is CASSATSPGELFF. The CDR3 DNA reads as TGTGCCAGCAGCGCAACTAGTCCCGGGGAGCTGTTTTTT.

The chain employs TRBV9 and TRBJ2-2; D uncertain. The CDR3 runs 16 residues. Germline V gene lookup returns CDR1 SGDLS and CDR2 YYNGEE. Trimming pared 0 bases from V and 3 bases from J, leaving 12 bases between. CDR3 DNA sequence: TGTGCCAGCAGCGTAGGATGGTACCCGGACACCGGGGAGCTGTTTTTT. Translated, it gives CASSVGWYPDTGELFF.

This chain links TRBV7-3 with TRBJ2-2; TRBD2 aligns across 8 bases. V trimming: 5 bases; J trimming: 4 bases; junction bases outside the gene matches: 9. This CDR3 has 16 residues. CDR1 is SGHTA, CDR2 FQGTGA, per germline. The DNA for the CDR3 is TGTGCCAGCAGCCCGGTAGCGGGGCGAAGCACCGGGGAGCTGTTTTTT. Its translation: CASSPVAGRSTGELFF.

This clone has a single count. The rearrangement joins TRBV27 to TRBJ1-6; D gene unclear. Germline CDR1 and CDR2: MNHEY and SMNVEV (reference sequence). This CDR3 has 12 amino acids. Trimming cost V 3 bases and J 6 bases, with 3 bases left between them. Here the CDR3 DNA reads TGTGCCAGCAGTTTGGCTAATTCACCCCTCCACTTT. This translates into CASSLANSPLHF.

This clone occurred a few times. The chain uses TRBV9 and TRBJ2-7; 7 bases align to TRBD2. Germline V gene sequence: CDR1 SGDLS, CDR2 YYNGEE. Trimming at V came to 4 bases and at J to 0 bases, leaving 4 bases not matched to a gene. The CDR3 is 14 amino acids. In DNA form, the CDR3 reads TGTGCCAGCAGCCCCGGGGACTACTCCTACGAGCAGTACTTC. Amino acid sequence: CASSPGDYSYEQYF.

The chain carries TRBV7-9 and TRBJ2-7, with 12 bases that match TRBD2. J lost 5 bases, V lost 4 bases, and 6 bases had no gene match. The CDR3 is 15 amino acids. CDR1 SEHNR and CDR2 FQNEAQ come from the germline V gene (reference sequence). The CDR3, as DNA: TGTGCCAGCAGCTCGACTAGCGGGGGATTCGACGAGCAGTACTTC. It codes for CASSSTSGGFDEQYF.

J is TRBJ1-5 and V is TRBV19; D uncertain. CDR1 LNHDA and CDR2 SQIVND come from the germline V gene (reference sequence). The V end was cut by 10 bases, the J end by 11 bases, with 18 bases between. The CDR3 totals 12 residues. CDR3 residues: CATNGRSQTQHF. The CDR3 bases are TGTGCCACGAACGGCAGGTCACAGACCCAGCATTTT.

V and J are TRBV28 and TRBJ1-4; 9 positions match TRBD1. Germline V gives CDR1 MDHEN, CDR2 SYDVKM. The CDR3 consists of 16 residues. The V segment lost 5 bases and the J segment 4 bases; nucleotides outside the gene matches: 8. The CDR3 loop is CASSLGQGPNNEKLFF. The CDR3 nucleotides read TGTGCCAGCAGTCTTGGACAGGGGCCCAATAATGAAAAACTGTTTTTT. Full variable domain (rest looked up from reference TRBV28 and TRBJ1-4): DVKVTQSSRYLVKRTGEKVFLECVQDMDHENMFWYRQDPGLGLRLIYFSYDVKMKEKGDIPEGYSVSREKKERFSLILESASTNQTSMYLCASSLGQGPNNEKLFFGSGTQLSVL.